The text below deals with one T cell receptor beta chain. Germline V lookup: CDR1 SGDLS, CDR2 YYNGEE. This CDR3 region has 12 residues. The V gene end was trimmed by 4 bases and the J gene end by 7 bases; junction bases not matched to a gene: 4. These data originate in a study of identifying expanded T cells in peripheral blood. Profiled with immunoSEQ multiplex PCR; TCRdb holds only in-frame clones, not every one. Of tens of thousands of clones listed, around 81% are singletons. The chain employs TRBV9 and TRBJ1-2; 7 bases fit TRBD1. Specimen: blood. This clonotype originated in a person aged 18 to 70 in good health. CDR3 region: CASSPTGSGYTF. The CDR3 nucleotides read TGTGCCAGCAGCCCGACAGGGAGTGGCTACACCTTC. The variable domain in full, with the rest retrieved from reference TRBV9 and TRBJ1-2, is DSGVTQTPKHLITATGQRVTLRCSPRSGDLSVYWYQQSLDQGLQFLIQYYNGEERAKGNILERFSAQQFPDLHSELNLSSLELGDSALYFCASSPTGSGYTFGSGTRLTVV.